Listed below are T cell receptor beta chains from one sample, sequenced in a study of T cell changes during pregnancy in multiple sclerosis. Sequencing used immunoSEQ multiplex PCR; TCRdb keeps in-frame clones, though not all of them. Here the sample spans about 40,000 clones, approximately 91% being singletons. Sequences were obtained from PBMCs (not recorded whether the cells were cultured). All receptors come from a female donor with multiple sclerosis, enrolled in a pregnancy study. Both conserved end residues are part of each CDR3. D genes are given only for firm matches. Clone size, where shown, is once, few, many, or a class for clones that have expanded.

TRBJ1-1 | - | - | TRBV6-1 | TGTGCCAGCACTTGGACTCGAGGTCGGGCTTTCTTT | CASTWTRGRAFF
TRBJ1-4 | once | - | TRBV9 | TGTGCCAGCAGCGTAGGACCTCGGACGGGGAATGAAAAACTGTTTTTT | CASSVGPRTGNEKLFF
TRBJ2-5 | - | - | TRBV7-9 | TGTGCCAGCAGCTTACTAGGGGACCCTCAAGAGACCCAGTACTTC | CASSLLGDPQETQYF
TRBJ2-1 | once | TRBD2 | TRBV6-5 | TGTGCCAGCAGTTATCGGGGGGATGAGCAGTTCTTC | CASSYRGDEQFF
TRBJ1-5 | - | - | TRBV7-9 | TGTGCCAGCAGCTTATTCGTAGGGTGGGGCAATCAGCCCCAGCATTTT | CASSLFVGWGNQPQHF
TRBJ1-2 | - | - | TRBV7-9 | TGTGCCAGCAGCACGAGTGGGGAGCAACTGAACTATGGCTACACCTTC | CASSTSGEQLNYGYTF
TRBJ2-1 | - | TRBD1 | TRBV7-7 | TGTGCTAGCAGCACCGGGACAGGGAACCATGAGCAGTTCTTC | CASSTGTGNHEQFF
TRBJ2-1 | - | - | TRBV6-4 | TGTGCCAGCAGTGTTAGCGCAGCCATCAATGAGCAGTTCTTC | CASSVSAAINEQFF
TRBJ1-3 | - | TRBD1 | TRBV11-2 | TGTGCCAGCAGATCCAGGGGGACCCCTTCTGGAAACACCATATATTTT | CASRSRGTPSGNTIYF
TRBJ1-5 | - | - | TRBV28 | TGTGCCAGCACCCTAGGGGACCAGCCCCAGCATTTT | CASTLGDQPQHF
TRBJ2-1 | - | TRBD1 | TRBV6-4 | TGTGCCAGCAGTGACTCAAGGACAGGGGCCTACAATGAGCAGTTCTTC | CASSDSRTGAYNEQFF
TRBJ2-5 | - | - | TRBV19 | TGTGCCAGTAGTATTGGCAGAGAAGAGACCCAGTACTTC | CASSIGREETQYF
TRBJ2-1 | - | - | TRBV4-1 | TGCGCCAGCAGCCAACGAGGTCCAAGCACCTACAATGAGCAGTTCTTC | CASSQRGPSTYNEQFF
TRBJ1-5 | - | - | TRBV6-5 | TGTGCCAGCAGACGGACCGCTACAGGGAATCAGCCCCAGCATTTT | CASRRTATGNQPQHF
TRBJ1-3 | - | - | TRBV19 | TGTGCCACCCGACGAGGATTCGGAAACACCATATATTTT | CATRRGFGNTIYF
TRBJ2-3 | - | TRBD1 | TRBV18 | TGTGCCAGCTCACCACCAAGGACAGGGGGCAAAGATACGCAGTATTTT | CASSPPRTGGKDTQYF
TRBJ2-2 | - | - | TRBV6-6 | TGTGCCAGCAGTTACGGCACCGGGGAGCTGTTTTTT | CASSYGTGELFF
TRBJ2-7 | - | - | TRBV30 | TGTGCCTGGAGTGTAACTGAGGACTACGAGCAGTACTTC | CAWSVTEDYEQYF
TRBJ1-4 | - | TRBD1 | TRBV16 | TGTGCCAGCAGCCCGGACAGGGAGGAAAAACTGTTTTTT | CASSPDREEKLFF
TRBJ2-3 | few | - | TRBV6-4 | TGTGCCAGCAGTGAAAGGGACAGCACAGATACGCAGTATTTT | CASSERDSTDTQYF
TRBJ2-7 | - | - | TRBV19 | TGTGCCAGTAGTGGGGGGGCCCATTCCTACGAGCAGTACTTC | CASSGGAHSYEQYF
TRBJ2-7 | - | TRBD2 | TRBV6-5 | TGTGCCACCATCCCCGGGACTAGAAGGAACCACGAGCAGTACTTC | CATIPGTRRNHEQYF
TRBJ2-7 | - | TRBD1 | TRBV18 | TGTGCCAGCACCCCGGGACAGTCAAACGAGCAGTACTTC | CASTPGQSNEQYF
TRBJ2-1 | once | - | TRBV19 | TGTGCCAGTAGTTTGCGGAGCCTTATCTACAATGAGCAGTTCTTC | CASSLRSLIYNEQFF
TRBJ1-5 | - | TRBD1 | TRBV9 | TGTGCCAGCAGCCCCAGGGACAGGATAAATCAGCCCCAGCATTTT | CASSPRDRINQPQHF
TRBJ2-2 | - | - | TRBV2 | TGTGCCAGCAGTGGTGCGCGGGCGAACACCGGGGAGCTGTTTTTT | CASSGARANTGELFF
TRBJ1-3 | few | - | TRBV12-5 | TGTGCTAGTGTGGACCCTGGAAACACCATATATTTT | CASVDPGNTIYF
TRBJ2-2 | - | - | TRBV7-3 | TGTGCCAGCAGCTTAAACGCAGGGGCCCACACCGGGGAGCTGTTTTTT | CASSLNAGAHTGELFF
TRBJ2-1 | - | - | TRBV4-1 | TGCGCCAGCAGCCCTAGCTACAATGAGCAGTTCTTC | CASSPSYNEQFF
TRBJ1-5 | - | - | TRBV11-3 | TGTGCCAGCAGCTTGTGGATGGGGTGGTATTCGCCCCAGCATTTT | CASSLWMGWYSPQHF
TRBJ1-2 | few | - | TRBV6-1 | TGTGCCAGCAGTGGTGGGGGGGATGGCTACACCTTC | CASSGGGDGYTF
TRBJ1-5 | - | - | TRBV19 | TGTGCCAGTAGTATAGTGGTAAGGGGCAGTCAGCCCCAGCATTTT | CASSIVVRGSQPQHF
TRBJ2-1 | - | TRBD2 | TRBV11-2 | TGTGCCAGCAGCCTCTCCCCCCGGACTAGCGGCAGTAGGGAGCAGTTCTTC | CASSLSPRTSGSREQFF
TRBJ2-1 | - | - | TRBV11-2 | TGTGCCAGCACCTTCCTACTCGATAACAATGAGCAGTTCTTC | CASTFLLDNNEQFF
TRBJ1-2 | once | - | TRBV7-9 | TGTGCCAGCAGCTTGGGGGAAGCTAACTATGGCTACACCTTC | CASSLGEANYGYTF
TRBJ2-1 | few | TRBD2 | TRBV6-1 | TGTGCCAGCAGTCGGACTAGCGGGAGCGCGGATGAGCAGTTCTTC | CASSRTSGSADEQFF
TRBJ2-1 | - | TRBD2 | TRBV7-9 | TGTGCCAGCAGCTTAGATTTAGTCGAAGCGGGAGTCATCTTCTATGAGCAGTTCTTC | CASSLDLVEAGVIFYEQFF
TRBJ2-1 | - | - | TRBV11-2 | TGTGCCAGCAGCAACCCCGACGGCACTGAGCAGTTCTTC | CASSNPDGTEQFF
TRBJ2-7 | - | - | TRBV27 | TGTGCCAGCAGTGGGACAATGAGGTCGTCCGAGCAGTACTTC | CASSGTMRSSEQYF
TRBJ2-7 | - | - | TRBV19 | TGTGCCAGTAGTATGGGGGGCCCCGGGGACGAGCAGTACTTC | CASSMGGPGDEQYF
TRBJ1-2 | - | - | TRBV6-1 | TGTGCCAGCATCCCCGTAAGGGACGGGAACTATGGCTACACCTTC | CASIPVRDGNYGYTF